This T cell receptor (beta chain) was recovered during a study of blood T cell repertoires in COVID-19. Study at large: T cells, B-cell-depleted T cells, or PBMCs provided the cDNA or gDNA that served as material.

The repertoire was sequenced with immunoSEQ multiplex PCR; TCRdb's copy has only in-frame clones and lacks some. Among over 110,000 clones, more than 75% were seen once, and the ten largest hold around 14%. The germline V and J ends were trimmed by 4 bases and 0 bases, with 3 bases remaining between them. Germline-derived CDR1 and CDR2 are SGHTA and FQGTGA. The length of the CDR3 is 13 residues. The sequenced material came from peripheral blood. V usage is TRBV7-3 and J usage is TRBJ2-2; no reliable D call. This clonotype was sampled from a man aged 80 or over with acute or convalescent COVID-19. CDR3 loop: CASSSANTGELFF. CDR3 bases: TGTGCCAGCAGCTCGGCGAACACCGGGGAGCTGTTTTTT.